The 6 T cell receptor beta chains below were found in one sample sequenced in a study of memory CD8 T cells in hepatitis C reinfection. Here immunoSEQ multiplex PCR was the method, and the copy in TCRdb shows in-frame clones only, minus some. The repertoire holds more than 45,000 clones, with roughly 90% as singletons. As to time point: pre-reinfection, 55 to 20 weeks before reinfection detection. The sorted cells went straight to TCR sequencing with no prior in vitro expansion. The sample taken for sequencing was naive CD8+ T cells sorted from blood. These TCRs come from a man aged 18 to 30 with hepatitis C virus infection.

This rearrangement joins TRBV6-6 to TRBJ1-2, with 8 nucleotides matching TRBD1. This CDR3 spans 13 amino acids. Germline CDR1 reads MNHNY; CDR2 reads SVGAGI (reference sequence). V gave up 4 bases and J gave up 8 bases; unmatched junction bases: 6. CDR3 loop: CASSWQGARGYTF. The CDR3 bases are TGTGCCAGCAGTTGGCAGGGGGCGCGGGGCTACACCTTC.

The J gene is TRBJ2-1, the V gene TRBV19; tentatively, D is TRBD2 (7 bases). The germline V gene encodes CDR1 LNHDA and CDR2 SQIVND (reference sequence). V was shortened by 4 bases and J by 5 bases, with 15 bases between the two germline ends. The CDR3 has 15 amino acids. The CDR3 sequence: CASSRGEGGDNEQFF. CDR3 DNA sequence: TGTGCCAGTAGTAGGGGGGAGGGGGGAGACAATGAGCAGTTCTTC. The full variable domain, in which reference TRBV19 and TRBJ2-1 provide the parts outside the CDR3, is DGGITQSPKYLFRKEGQNVTLSCEQNLNHDAMYWYRQDPGQGLRLIYYSQIVNDFQKGDIAEGYSVSREKKESFPLTVTSAQKNPTAFYLCASSRGEGGDNEQFFGPGTRLTVL.

About this clone itself: The same CDR3 is also encoded by other DNA sequences in this sample. The chain carries TRBV4-1 and TRBJ2-1, with 9 positions matching TRBD2. This CDR3 region has 15 residues. V shed 1 base and J 7 bases; nucleotides not matched to a gene: 5. The germline CDR1 and CDR2 sequences are MGHRA and YSYEKL. CDR3 DNA: TGCGCCAGCAGCCAAGGGGCGCTAGCGGGAAATGAGCAGTTCTTC. Protein: CASSQGALAGNEQFF.

The CDR3 loop reads CASSPTQNEQFF. CDR3 nucleotide sequence: TGTGCCAGCAGTCCGACTCAGAATGAGCAGTTCTTC. The J gene is TRBJ2-1, the V gene TRBV27; no clear D. V lost 5 bases, J lost 7 bases, and 9 bases lay in between. CDR1 is MNHEY, CDR2 SMNVEV, per germline (reference sequence). CDR3 length: 12 amino acids.

The genes are TRBV5-4 and TRBJ2-7; 7 bases are a match to TRBD2. The trim removed 3 bases at V and 2 bases at J, leaving 5 bases unmatched. This CDR3 comprises 14 residues. Germline loops: CDR1 SGHNT, CDR2 YYREEE (reference sequence). The chain's CDR3 is CASSSAGTTYEQYF. Written as DNA, the CDR3 is TGTGCCAGCAGCTCGGCCGGGACTACCTACGAGCAGTACTTC.

The chain links TRBV4-1 to TRBJ1-2, with 7 positions matching TRBD1. Trimming cost V 3 bases and J 6 bases; bases outside gene matches: 10. The CDR3 has 15 residues. Germline-derived CDR1 and CDR2 are MGHRA and YSYEKL. DNA of the CDR3: TGCGCCAGCAGCCAGAACAGGGGAAGGGATGATGGCTACACCTTC. As protein: CASSQNRGRDDGYTF.